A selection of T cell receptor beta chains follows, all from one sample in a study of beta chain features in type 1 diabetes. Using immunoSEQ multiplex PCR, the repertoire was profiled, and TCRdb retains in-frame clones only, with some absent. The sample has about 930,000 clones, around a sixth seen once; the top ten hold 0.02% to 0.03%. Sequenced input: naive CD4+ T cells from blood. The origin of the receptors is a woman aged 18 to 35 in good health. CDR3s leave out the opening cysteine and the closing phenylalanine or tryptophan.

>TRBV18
ASSPGPGRPYEQY
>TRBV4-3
ASSQAYLGQNTGELF
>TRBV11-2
ASSRNRETQY
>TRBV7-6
ASSQADSSYYEQY
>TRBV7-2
ASSLAVQTYEQY
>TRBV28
ASSYYGYGYT
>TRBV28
ASIGADSPNTEAF
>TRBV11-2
ASSLVGTPYEQY
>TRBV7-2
ASSQQSQGRGGYT
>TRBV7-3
ASSVVAGASYEQY
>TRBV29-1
SVEVGGATDTQY
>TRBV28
ASSTDWFGENTEAF
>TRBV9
ASSAMGSGANVLT
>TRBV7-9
ASSSMPEGTRTDTQY
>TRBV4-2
ASSQDRRLAGGVTQY
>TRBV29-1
SVLSGGTEAF
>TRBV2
ASSVMDYGYT
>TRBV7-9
ASSPFEGEQF
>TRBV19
ASRKPGRQNYGYT
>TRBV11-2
ASSLGGATYNEQF
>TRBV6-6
ASKGRLAGDRHEQF
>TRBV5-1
ASGQGAAGGPSDEQF
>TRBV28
ASRGTGTYEQF
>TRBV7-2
ASSLASGTSLEQY
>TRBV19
ASRDRGETQY
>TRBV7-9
ASSLASAPGILSNQPQH
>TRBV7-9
ASSSPDRGGTEAF
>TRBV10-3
AISESSGPVAEQF
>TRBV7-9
ASSPSGSMDEQY
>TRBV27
ASRVRDTQY
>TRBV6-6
ASSLQGYQETQY
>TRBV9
ASSVGVADHETQY
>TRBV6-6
ASSYSGRYNEQF
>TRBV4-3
ASSHQTVEVTYNEQF
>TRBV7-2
ASSSGQGYNNEQF
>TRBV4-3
ASSQDAPPGLAGARETQY
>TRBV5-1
ASSSGQVGNTIY
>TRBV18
ASSPGVTNNEQF
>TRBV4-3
ASSQGEGSYEQY
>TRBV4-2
ASSQVGEKLF
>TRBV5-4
ASRHDQETQY